This T cell receptor (beta chain) was obtained from a study of T cell repertoires in cytomegalovirus infection. Whole-study context: Well-studied HLA-B-restricted epitopes and recently identified HLA-C-restricted epitopes of CMV were both used in the study. Indicated by public TCR beta signatures were CMV infection and matching HLA type.

TCRdb analysed the reads with MiXCR anew, one entry per CDR3 protein. The sample contains about 470,000 distinct CDR3 sequences, roughly 43% of which appear only once. V was shortened by 5 bases and J by 11 bases, with 12 bases between the two germline ends. The CDR3 is 11 residues long. CDR1 is SGHTA and CDR2 is FQGNSA in the germline V gene. The table lists this clonotype with many counts. Its antigen is unknown. Overall study results and limits: HLA-C-restricted CMV-specific TCR beta clonotypes prevailed in the ex vivo response.

This clonotype originated in a human donor in good health (CMV status not recorded). Some clones in this sample may be carry-over from other donors' samples. V and J are TRBV7-2 and TRBJ1-1; unclear D gene. Material: cultured PBMCs, obtained from culture after CMV antigen stimulation. CDR3 sequence: CASSPTARAFF. The CDR3, as DNA: TGTGCCAGCAGCCCCACGGCTCGTGCTTTCTTT. Full variable domain (missing parts from reference TRBV7-2 and TRBJ1-1): GAGVSQSPSNKVTEKGKDVELRCDPISGHTALYWYRQSLGQGLEFLIYFQGNSAPDKSGLPSDRFSAERTGGSVSTLTIQRTQQEDSAVYLCASSPTARAFFGQGTRLTVV.